This T cell receptor (beta chain) stems from a study of monozygotic twins with inflammatory bowel disease. Each donor supplied roughly 2.4 ml of blood. The CDR3 covers 15 residues. Addition of UMIs with a 6-nucleotide sample barcode was achieved by template switching. No DNA is given; TCRdb re-called the 5' RACE reads and lists each CDR3 protein once. This table lists approximately 400,000 distinct CDR3 sequences. Material for sequencing was blood. The receptor was isolated from a human donor with ulcerative colitis or Crohn's disease, or a healthy co-twin of an affected twin (not recorded which). V and J are TRBV12-3 or TRBV12-4 and TRBJ1-1; as DNA is missing, the TRBD1 call by TCRdb cannot be tested. This CDR3 is CASTVTPPGTTEAFF.